This T cell receptor (beta chain) is drawn from a study of T-cell reconstitution after alpha-beta-depleted transplantation in children. The CDR3 covers 14 residues. From germline, CDR1 is SGHNT and CDR2 YYREEE (reference sequence). With 3 bases clipped from V and 5 bases from J, the junction kept 4 bases outside the gene matches. The TCRbeta library incorporated unique molecular identifiers. TCRdb processed the PCR reads anew with MiXCR; each CDR3 protein has one entry. The table records approximately 270,000 distinct CDR3 sequences, about a tenth of them present only once. The specimen comprised PBMCs from the stem cell graft donor, sampled from the stem cell graft. This TCR was sampled from a human donor who donated a stem cell graft to a child with SCID. V gene TRBV5-4 combines with J gene TRBJ2-2, with 7 bases that match TRBD1. CDR3 nucleotide sequence: TGTGCCAGCAGCTACAGGGGTGGGACCGGGGAGCTGTTTTTT. It is translated as CASSYRGGTGELFF.